Shown below are 22 T cell receptor beta chains from a single sample sequenced in a study of blood T cells in healthy people across ages. Through a sample-barcoded 5' primer and a J-beta primer mix, a second PCR was run for roughly 6 to 11 cycles. TCRdb independently ran MiXCR on the 5' RACE reads; one entry per CDR3 protein. The sample carries 850,000 to 1,000,000 distinct CDR3 sequences, 45% to 60% recorded once. The sequencing sample was made of blood. The source of these receptors is a woman aged 55-75 years in good health.

This chain links TRBV12-3 or TRBV12-4 with TRBJ1-5; D possibly corresponds to TRBD1 (5 bases). CDR3 length equals 15 residues. The V gene lost 5 bases and the J gene lost 3 bases, with 14 bases spanning the gap. The CDR3 loop reads CASSPDRKLNQPQHF. Written as DNA, the CDR3 is TGTGCCAGCAGTCCTGACAGAAAACTCAATCAGCCCCAGCATTTT.

V usage is TRBV20-1 and J usage is TRBJ2-3, with D possibly TRBD2 on 5 matching bases. The CDR3 runs to 14 residues. V lost 2 bases to trimming and J lost 0 bases, with 9 bases between them. In germline, CDR1 is DFQATT, CDR2 SNEGSKA (reference sequence). The CDR3 sequence is CSARRGSSTDTQYF. The DNA for the CDR3 is TGCAGTGCTAGACGGGGATCTAGCACAGATACGCAGTATTTT.

The chain employs TRBV4-1 and TRBJ2-1; 7 positions agree with TRBD2. V lost 2 bases to trimming and J lost 6 bases; unmatched junction nucleotides: 7. The length of the CDR3 is 15 residues. Germline CDR1 reads MGHRA; CDR2 reads YSYEKL. CDR3 in DNA: TGCGCCAGCAGCCAAACCGGGACTACGCTCAATGAGCAGTTCTTC. As protein: CASSQTGTTLNEQFF.

The table lists this clonotype with a few counts. The V and J genes are TRBV28 and TRBJ2-7; D possibly corresponds to TRBD2 (5 bases). The V gene's germline CDR1 is MDHEN and CDR2 SYDVKM. Deletions cut 3 bases from V and 2 bases from J, with 11 bases between. The CDR3 extends over 14 amino acids. In DNA form, the CDR3 reads TGTGCCAGCAGTTTCCTAGCTGGGACCTACGAGCAGTACTTC. Residues: CASSFLAGTYEQYF.

The rearrangement uses TRBV4-3 and TRBJ2-2; 10 bases line up with TRBD2. The CDR3 has 16 residues. Germline CDR1 LGHNA, CDR2 YSLEER. V was pared by 0 bases and J by 9 bases, with 7 bases of the junction left unmatched. The CDR3 bases are TGCGCCAGCAGCCAAGATTGGGCTAGCGGGAGTTGGGAGCTGTTTTTT. It yields the protein CASSQDWASGSWELFF.

The gene calls are TRBV7-3 and TRBJ1-6; TRBD1 matches at 8 bases. The germline V gene encodes CDR1 SGHTA and CDR2 FQGTGA. The CDR3 contains 16 residues. The V gene end was trimmed by 2 bases and the J gene end by 6 bases; junction bases not matched to a gene: 6. DNA of the CDR3: TGTGCCAGCAGCTTATCGCCAGGGGGCACTAATTCACCCCTCCACTTT. Residues: CASSLSPGGTNSPLHF.

This clonotype was found many times. The chain employs TRBV12-3 or TRBV12-4 and TRBJ1-2, with D possibly matching TRBD1 (5 bases). V lost 6 bases, J lost 4 bases, and 12 bases lay in between. This CDR3 has 13 residues. The CDR3 nucleotides are TGTGCCAGCAGATTGACAGCCAGCTATGGCTACACCTTC. Amino acids: CASRLTASYGYTF.

V gene TRBV20-1 combines with J gene TRBJ2-4, with a tentative D call TRBD2 (6 bases). The tail of the sequence fits TRBJ2-7 better, so the J call may be wrong. This CDR3 region has 14 residues. Germline loops: CDR1 DFQATT, CDR2 SNEGSKA (reference sequence). The CDR3 sequence: CSAKGAGSTYEQYF. DNA for the CDR3: TGCAGTGCCAAAGGGGCGGGATCCACCTACGAGCAGTACTTC.

Only a few counts were recorded for this clonotype. The CDR3 protein is CSARESSGLQETQYF. The CDR3 DNA is TGCAGTGCTAGAGAGAGTAGCGGGCTCCAAGAGACCCAGTACTTC. The V call is TRBV20-1, the J call TRBJ2-5, with TRBD2 identical over 7 bases. CDR3 size: 15 residues. From germline, CDR1 is DFQATT and CDR2 SNEGSKA (reference sequence). After removal of 0 bases from V and 1 base from J, the junction contained 5 bases not matched to a gene.

This clonotype was observed a handful of times. The chain has TRBV7-6 and TRBJ2-5; 10 nucleotides agree with TRBD2. CDR3 length: 17 amino acids. Germline V gives CDR1 SGHVS, CDR2 FNYEAQ. The V gene end was trimmed by 2 bases and the J gene end by 2 bases; junction bases not matched to a gene: 8. The CDR3 reads CASSLRLAGTFQETQYF. In nucleotides, the CDR3 is TGTGCCAGCAGCTTAAGACTAGCGGGCACCTTTCAAGAGACCCAGTACTTC.

This clonotype was picked up many times. The DNA of the CDR3 is TGTGCCAGCAAAGACAGCTTACGGGACTATGGCTACACCTTC. It translates to CASKDSLRDYGYTF. The chain employs TRBV6-6 and TRBJ1-2; a possible D gene is TRBD1 (5 bases). The CDR3 contains 14 residues. Germline V gene data show CDR1 as MNHNY and CDR2 as SVGAGI (reference sequence). The V and J ends lost 7 bases and 3 bases respectively, with 15 bases between them.

The chain combines TRBV5-1 with TRBJ2-1, with 7 nucleotides matching TRBD2. Germline CDR1 is SGHRS and CDR2 is YFSETQ. V shed 0 bases, J shed 6 bases, and the junction held 3 bases outside the gene matches. CDR3 length: 14 residues. CDR3: CASSLELAINEQFF. As DNA, the CDR3 is TGCGCCAGCAGCTTGGAACTAGCGATCAATGAGCAGTTCTTC.

This clonotype occurred once. The chain couples TRBV7-9 to TRBJ1-2; D is unresolved. The length of the CDR3 is 13 residues. Looked up from germline, CDR1 is SEHNR and CDR2 is FQNEAQ (reference sequence). V shed 10 bases and J shed 3 bases, with 15 bases lying between them. CDR3 in amino acids: CAKSPASDYGYTF. The CDR3 DNA reads as TGTGCCAAATCTCCTGCCTCTGACTATGGCTACACCTTC.

CDR3 DNA: TGTGCCAGCAGTTTGTGGGAGAGGTCCTACAATGAGCAGTTCTTC. Translation: CASSLWERSYNEQFF. The V and J genes are TRBV12-3 or TRBV12-4 and TRBJ2-1, with a possible D match to TRBD2 (5 bases). The CDR3 has 15 amino acids. Trimming pared 3 bases from V and 1 base from J, leaving 10 bases between.

This clonotype was seen ten or more times. The chain recombines TRBV12-3 or TRBV12-4 with TRBJ2-7; tentatively, D is TRBD2 (5 bases). The V end lost 3 bases, the J end lost 2 bases, and 8 bases lay between the germline ends. This CDR3 has 13 residues. CDR3 in amino acids: CASSFELAYEQYF. The CDR3 nucleotides read TGTGCCAGCAGTTTCGAACTAGCCTACGAGCAGTACTTC.

V is TRBV6-6 and J is TRBJ2-5, with D perhaps matching TRBD1 or TRBD2 (5 bases each). The germline V gene encodes CDR1 MNHNY and CDR2 SVGAGI (reference sequence). CDR3 length: 12 amino acids. The germline V and J ends were trimmed by 10 bases and 11 bases, with 20 bases remaining between them. The CDR3 DNA is TGTGCCACCGCTCCCGGGGCGGAAGAGCAGTACTTC. Translating gives CATAPGAEEQYF.

This clonotype was counted only a few times. V usage is TRBV4-3 and J usage is TRBJ2-7; D remains ambiguous. This CDR3 comprises 15 residues. Trimming took off 0 bases at V and 5 bases at J, with 14 bases between the two ends. CDR1 is LGHNA and CDR2 is YSLEER in the germline V gene. CDR3 nucleotide sequence: TGCGCCAGCAGCCAAGATCTCGGGCATGTCAACGAGCAGTACTTC. Protein: CASSQDLGHVNEQYF.

The chain carries TRBV6-2 or TRBV6-3 and TRBJ2-4; weak D call: TRBD2 (5 bases). V was pared by 2 bases and J by 9 bases, with 17 bases between. Germline V gene data show CDR1 as MNHEY and CDR2 as SVGEGT. This CDR3 is built from 15 residues. The CDR3 DNA sequence: TGTGCCAGCAGTTACCCACGGCTAGGAGGTGGCATTCAGTACTTC. As protein: CASSYPRLGGGIQYF.

The V call is TRBV7-3, the J call TRBJ2-1; TRBD2 aligns across 7 bases. The CDR3 is 14 residues long. Germline trimming cut 6 bases from V and 5 bases from J; bases unmatched to any gene: 7. Germline CDR1 and CDR2: SGHTA and FQGTGA. The CDR3 protein is CASRVPGGNNEQFF. The DNA for the CDR3 is TGTGCCAGCAGGGTGCCGGGAGGAAACAATGAGCAGTTCTTC.

This clonotype was counted between two and nine times. The V and J genes are TRBV2 and TRBJ2-1; TRBD2 matches at 14 bases. Germline V gives CDR1 SNHLY, CDR2 FYNNEI. The CDR3 totals 15 residues. V lost 9 bases and J lost 8; bases outside the gene matches: 9. The CDR3 protein is CARRGTSGSWDEQFF. CDR3 coding DNA: TGTGCCAGGAGGGGGACTAGCGGGAGTTGGGATGAGCAGTTCTTC.

V gene TRBV6-4 combines with J gene TRBJ2-1; 8 positions agree with TRBD1. The CDR3 loop spans 19 amino acids. Germline V gene data show CDR1 as MRHNA and CDR2 as SNTAGT. J gave up 2 bases and V 5 bases, and 17 bases lay outside the gene matches. The chain's CDR3 is CASSTGTGHQKGTYNEQFF. CDR3 sequence (DNA): TGTGCCAGCAGTACCGGGACAGGACACCAAAAGGGTACCTACAATGAGCAGTTCTTC.

Only a few counts were recorded for this clonotype. The chain carries TRBV27 and TRBJ2-7; D is unclear. The CDR3 totals 12 residues. Germline V gene lookup returns CDR1 MNHEY and CDR2 SMNVEV (reference sequence). V dropped 8 bases and J dropped 2 bases, with 10 bases sitting between them. DNA for the CDR3: TGTGCCAGCGGGCGACAAACCTACGAGCAGTACTTC. Protein: CASGRQTYEQYF.